This TCR beta chain comes out of a study of shared T cell receptors in the human thymus. The CDR3 has 15 amino acids. Per germline, CDR1 SGHDN and CDR2 FVKESK. The V gene end was trimmed by 4 bases and the J gene end by 0 bases; junction bases not matched to a gene: 2. Only in-frame clones appear in the TCRdb table, and some are missing; sequencing was by immunoSEQ multiplex PCR. Among approximately 730,000 clones listed, 80% to 90% were seen once. The same sample was also studied in work on human thymus T cells. That publication notes: Having corrective surgery for congenital heart defects, healthy Finnish infants were the ones who donated. The related literature has documented a marked overlap of thymic repertoires among unrelated individuals.

The sequence came from a girl under three years old with a congenital heart defect. V and J are TRBV14 and TRBJ2-2; TRBD1 matches 7 bases. Sample: thymocytes. CDR3 sequence: CASSRQGANTGELFF. CDR3 in DNA: TGTGCCAGCAGCCGACAGGGAGCGAACACCGGGGAGCTGTTTTTT.